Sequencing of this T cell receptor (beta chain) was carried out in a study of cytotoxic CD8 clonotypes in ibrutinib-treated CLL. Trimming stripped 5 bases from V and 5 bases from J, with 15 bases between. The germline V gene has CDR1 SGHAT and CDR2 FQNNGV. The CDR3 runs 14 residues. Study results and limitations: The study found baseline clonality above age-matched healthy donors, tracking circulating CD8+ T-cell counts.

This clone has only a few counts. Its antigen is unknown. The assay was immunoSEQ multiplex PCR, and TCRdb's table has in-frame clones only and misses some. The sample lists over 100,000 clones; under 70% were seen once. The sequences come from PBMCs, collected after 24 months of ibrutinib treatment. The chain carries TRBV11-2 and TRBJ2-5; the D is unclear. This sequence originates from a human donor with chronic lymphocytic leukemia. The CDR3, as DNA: TGTGCCAGCAGCCTCAGGACGCCCCCCGAGACCCAGTACTTC. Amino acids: CASSLRTPPETQYF.